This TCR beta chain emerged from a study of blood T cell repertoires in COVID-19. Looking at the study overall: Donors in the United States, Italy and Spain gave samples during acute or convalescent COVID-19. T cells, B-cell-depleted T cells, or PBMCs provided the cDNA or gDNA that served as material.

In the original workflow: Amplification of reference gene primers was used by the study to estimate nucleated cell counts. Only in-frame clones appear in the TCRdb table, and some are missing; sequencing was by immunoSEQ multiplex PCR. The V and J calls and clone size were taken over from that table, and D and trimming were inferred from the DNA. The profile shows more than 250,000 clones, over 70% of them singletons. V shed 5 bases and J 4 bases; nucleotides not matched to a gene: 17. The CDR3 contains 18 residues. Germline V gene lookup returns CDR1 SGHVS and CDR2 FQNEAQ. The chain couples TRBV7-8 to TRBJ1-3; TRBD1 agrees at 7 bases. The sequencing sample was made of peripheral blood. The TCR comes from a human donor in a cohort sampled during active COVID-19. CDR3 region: CASSTRQGPNKYGNTIYF. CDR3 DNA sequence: TGTGCCAGCAGCACCCGACAGGGCCCAAACAAATACGGAAACACCATATATTTT.